Listed below are T cell receptor beta chains from one sample, sequenced in a study of blood T cell repertoires in COVID-19. Data came from immunoSEQ multiplex PCR; TCRdb stores just in-frame clones and leaves some out. The sample consists of fewer than 150,000 clones, 84% of them appearing once. The sequenced material came from peripheral blood. Receptor source: a human donor in a cohort sampled during active COVID-19. CDR3s include the opening cysteine and the closing phenylalanine or tryptophan. The order of the fields is D gene, clone size, V gene, J gene, CDR3 protein, CDR3 DNA. A D gene is named only where the DNA matches it firmly. Clone sizes are given selectively: once, few, many, or a class where the clone is expanded.

d_call: .
clone_size: .
v_call: TRBV27
j_call: TRBJ2-7
cdr3_aa: CASSLFAGRYEQYF
cdr3_nt: TGTGCCAGCAGTTTATTTGCAGGGAGGTACGAGCAGTACTTC

d_call: TRBD2
clone_size: .
v_call: TRBV6-5
j_call: TRBJ2-1
cdr3_aa: CASLPGGGYGDEQFF
cdr3_nt: TGTGCCAGCCTCCCGGGCGGGGGGTATGGCGATGAGCAGTTCTTC

d_call: .
clone_size: .
v_call: TRBV6-1
j_call: TRBJ2-1
cdr3_aa: CASSELGVGLGNEQFF
cdr3_nt: TGTGCCAGCAGTGAACTCGGGGTCGGGTTGGGCAATGAGCAGTTCTTC

d_call: TRBD2
clone_size: .
v_call: TRBV4-1
j_call: TRBJ2-1
cdr3_aa: CASSHGTTGWNEQFF
cdr3_nt: TGCGCCAGCAGCCACGGGACTACGGGTTGGAATGAGCAGTTCTTC

d_call: .
clone_size: .
v_call: TRBV2
j_call: TRBJ1-2
cdr3_aa: CASTHQPGGSGYTF
cdr3_nt: TGTGCCAGCACTCACCAACCGGGGGGGAGCGGCTACACCTTC

d_call: .
clone_size: once
v_call: TRBV27
j_call: TRBJ1-1
cdr3_aa: CASIRRGSTEAFF
cdr3_nt: TGTGCCAGCATCCGGCGGGGGAGCACTGAAGCTTTCTTT

d_call: TRBD2
clone_size: .
v_call: TRBV5-4
j_call: TRBJ2-1
cdr3_aa: CASSPGGSSYNEQFF
cdr3_nt: TGTGCCAGCAGCCCCGGGGGGAGCTCCTACAATGAGCAGTTCTTC

d_call: TRBD1
clone_size: .
v_call: TRBV10-3
j_call: TRBJ1-2
cdr3_aa: CAISADRGRDGYTF
cdr3_nt: TGTGCCATCAGTGCAGACAGGGGGCGAGATGGCTACACCTTC

d_call: TRBD2
clone_size: .
v_call: TRBV30
j_call: TRBJ2-1
cdr3_aa: CAWSNQAAGGNNEQFF
cdr3_nt: TGTGCCTGGAGTAACCAGGCAGCGGGGGGAAACAATGAGCAGTTCTTC

d_call: .
clone_size: once
v_call: TRBV24-1
j_call: TRBJ2-7
cdr3_aa: CATSSQTSPLFPYEQYF
cdr3_nt: TGTGCCACCAGTTCACAGACCTCTCCATTATTCCCCTACGAGCAGTACTTC

d_call: .
clone_size: .
v_call: TRBV7-2
j_call: TRBJ2-5
cdr3_aa: CASSLTSGETQYF
cdr3_nt: TGTGCCAGCAGCTTAACTAGTGGGGAGACCCAGTACTTC

d_call: TRBD1
clone_size: .
v_call: TRBV28
j_call: TRBJ1-5
cdr3_aa: CASSFLRSRGSQPQHF
cdr3_nt: TGTGCCAGCAGTTTTTTAAGGAGCAGGGGGTCTCAGCCCCAGCATTTT

d_call: .
clone_size: once
v_call: TRBV15
j_call: TRBJ1-1
cdr3_aa: CATSRVGANTEAFF
cdr3_nt: TGTGCCACCAGCAGAGTTGGGGCTAACACTGAAGCTTTCTTT

d_call: TRBD1
clone_size: .
v_call: TRBV3-1/TRBV3-2
j_call: TRBJ1-2
cdr3_aa: CASSLWTGAEGYTF
cdr3_nt: TGTGCCAGCAGCCTGTGGACAGGGGCAGAGGGCTACACCTTC

d_call: TRBD1
clone_size: .
v_call: TRBV9
j_call: TRBJ2-7
cdr3_aa: CASSPRTGGLTYEQYF
cdr3_nt: TGTGCCAGCAGCCCCCGGACAGGGGGGCTAACCTACGAGCAGTACTTC

d_call: TRBD1
clone_size: .
v_call: TRBV19
j_call: TRBJ1-5
cdr3_aa: CASSARQGRNQPQHF
cdr3_nt: TGTGCCAGTAGTGCTCGACAGGGGCGGAATCAGCCCCAGCATTTT

d_call: TRBD1
clone_size: .
v_call: TRBV2
j_call: TRBJ1-3
cdr3_aa: CASSSDRASGNTIYF
cdr3_nt: TGTGCCAGCAGCTCGGACAGGGCCTCTGGAAACACCATATATTTT

d_call: .
clone_size: few
v_call: TRBV2
j_call: TRBJ1-3
cdr3_aa: CASSADAGGTIYF
cdr3_nt: TGTGCCAGCAGTGCGGACGCCGGGGGTACCATATATTTT

d_call: .
clone_size: .
v_call: TRBV7-9
j_call: TRBJ2-3
cdr3_aa: CASSPSGTHPNYTQYF
cdr3_nt: TGTGCCAGCAGCCCCTCCGGGACACATCCCAATTATACGCAGTATTTT

d_call: TRBD2
clone_size: .
v_call: TRBV2
j_call: TRBJ2-1
cdr3_aa: CASSDTARGGIIEQFF
cdr3_nt: TGTGCCAGCAGTGACACAGCGCGGGGGGGCATAATTGAGCAGTTCTTC

d_call: TRBD1
clone_size: .
v_call: TRBV3-1/TRBV3-2
j_call: TRBJ1-1
cdr3_aa: CASSPRTGFSTEAFF
cdr3_nt: TGTGCCAGCAGCCCCCGGACAGGGTTTAGCACTGAAGCTTTCTTT

d_call: .
clone_size: .
v_call: TRBV23-1
j_call: TRBJ2-5
cdr3_aa: CASSQWVRGPKETQYF
cdr3_nt: TGCGCCAGCAGTCAATGGGTCAGGGGACCCAAAGAGACCCAGTACTTC

d_call: TRBD2
clone_size: .
v_call: TRBV2
j_call: TRBJ2-2
cdr3_aa: CASSILTSGRANTGELFF
cdr3_nt: TGTGCCAGCAGTATTTTAACTAGCGGGCGCGCGAACACCGGGGAGCTGTTTTTT

d_call: TRBD1
clone_size: .
v_call: TRBV30
j_call: TRBJ2-7
cdr3_aa: CAWSFGTGGHEQYF
cdr3_nt: TGTGCCTGGAGTTTTGGGACAGGGGGCCACGAGCAGTACTTC

d_call: TRBD1
clone_size: .
v_call: TRBV19
j_call: TRBJ2-7
cdr3_aa: CASSIATGGDYEQYF
cdr3_nt: TGTGCCAGTAGTATTGCGACAGGGGGCGACTACGAGCAGTACTTC

d_call: .
clone_size: .
v_call: TRBV7-2
j_call: TRBJ1-1
cdr3_aa: CASSTQTLTGWRATEAFF
cdr3_nt: TGTGCCAGCAGCACCCAAACTCTTACGGGGTGGAGGGCCACTGAAGCTTTCTTT

d_call: .
clone_size: once
v_call: TRBV3-1/TRBV3-2
j_call: TRBJ1-1
cdr3_aa: CASSQGPVANTEAFF
cdr3_nt: TGTGCCAGCAGCCAAGGTCCCGTAGCGAACACTGAAGCTTTCTTT

d_call: .
clone_size: few
v_call: TRBV19
j_call: TRBJ1-1
cdr3_aa: CASSMGGRLNTEAFF
cdr3_nt: TGTGCCAGTAGTATGGGGGGTCGACTGAACACTGAAGCTTTCTTT

d_call: .
clone_size: .
v_call: TRBV7-8
j_call: TRBJ2-2
cdr3_aa: CASRGTQGKSFTGELFF
cdr3_nt: TGTGCCAGCCGGGGGACCCAGGGAAAGTCATTCACCGGGGAGCTGTTTTTT

d_call: .
clone_size: .
v_call: TRBV27
j_call: TRBJ2-3
cdr3_aa: CASSERGITDTQYF
cdr3_nt: TGTGCCAGCAGTGAAAGGGGGATCACAGATACGCAGTATTTT

d_call: .
clone_size: few
v_call: TRBV4-1
j_call: TRBJ1-2
cdr3_aa: CASSPRDNYGYTF
cdr3_nt: TGCGCCAGCAGCCCCAGGGATAATTATGGCTACACCTTC

d_call: TRBD1
clone_size: .
v_call: TRBV5-4
j_call: TRBJ1-2
cdr3_aa: CASSSGDRAFGYGYTF
cdr3_nt: TGTGCCAGCAGCTCCGGGGACAGGGCCTTTGGCTATGGCTACACCTTC

d_call: .
clone_size: .
v_call: TRBV6-5
j_call: TRBJ1-1
cdr3_aa: CASSYFKNTEAFF
cdr3_nt: TGTGCCAGCAGTTACTTCAAGAACACTGAAGCTTTCTTT

d_call: .
clone_size: many
v_call: TRBV13
j_call: TRBJ1-4
cdr3_aa: CASSLTGSQNEKLFF
cdr3_nt: TGTGCCAGCAGCCTCACAGGGAGCCAAAATGAAAAACTGTTTTTT

d_call: TRBD2
clone_size: .
v_call: TRBV7-3
j_call: TRBJ2-1
cdr3_aa: CASSLIAGGYNEQFF
cdr3_nt: TGTGCCAGCAGCTTAATAGCGGGGGGATACAATGAGCAGTTCTTC

d_call: .
clone_size: .
v_call: TRBV7-9
j_call: TRBJ2-3
cdr3_aa: CASSLRGADTQYF
cdr3_nt: TGTGCCAGCAGCTTAAGGGGTGCAGATACGCAGTATTTT

d_call: TRBD1
clone_size: .
v_call: TRBV19
j_call: TRBJ1-5
cdr3_aa: CATNRGHQPQHF
cdr3_nt: TGTGCCACAAACAGGGGGCATCAGCCCCAGCATTTT

d_call: TRBD2
clone_size: .
v_call: TRBV7-8
j_call: TRBJ2-2
cdr3_aa: CASSQMGRGIGELFF
cdr3_nt: TGTGCCAGCAGCCAGATGGGGCGGGGGATCGGGGAGCTGTTTTTT

d_call: TRBD1
clone_size: .
v_call: TRBV5-1
j_call: TRBJ1-2
cdr3_aa: CASSQGQGARYGYTF
cdr3_nt: TGCGCCAGCAGCCAAGGACAGGGGGCAAGGTATGGCTACACCTTC

d_call: .
clone_size: .
v_call: TRBV19
j_call: TRBJ1-4
cdr3_aa: CASSTVLGGSGNEKLFF
cdr3_nt: TGTGCCAGTAGTACCGTTCTCGGCGGGTCCGGTAATGAAAAACTGTTTTTT

d_call: .
clone_size: .
v_call: TRBV5-1
j_call: TRBJ1-5
cdr3_aa: CASSRGTGGQPQHF
cdr3_nt: TGCGCCAGCAGCCGGGGGACGGGTGGGCAGCCCCAGCATTTT

d_call: .
clone_size: once
v_call: TRBV7-3
j_call: TRBJ1-6
cdr3_aa: CASSSYGGSNSPLHF
cdr3_nt: TGTGCCAGCAGCTCATATGGCGGCTCTAATTCACCCCTCCACTTT

d_call: TRBD1
clone_size: once
v_call: TRBV15
j_call: TRBJ1-5
cdr3_aa: CATSMTGKANQPQHF
cdr3_nt: TGTGCCACCAGCATGACAGGGAAAGCCAATCAGCCCCAGCATTTT

d_call: .
clone_size: once
v_call: TRBV27
j_call: TRBJ2-7
cdr3_aa: CASRESGFHEQYF
cdr3_nt: TGTGCCAGCAGGGAAAGCGGCTTCCACGAGCAGTACTTC

d_call: TRBD2
clone_size: .
v_call: TRBV3-1/TRBV3-2
j_call: TRBJ2-2
cdr3_aa: CASSQAGTPGGIGELFF
cdr3_nt: TGTGCCAGCAGCCAAGCCGGGACTCCGGGGGGTATCGGGGAGCTGTTTTTT

d_call: TRBD2
clone_size: .
v_call: TRBV14
j_call: TRBJ2-1
cdr3_aa: CASSQEGWRAGGYNEQFF
cdr3_nt: TGTGCCAGCAGCCAAGAGGGGTGGCGAGCGGGGGGTTACAATGAGCAGTTCTTC

d_call: TRBD1
clone_size: few
v_call: TRBV10-3
j_call: TRBJ2-7
cdr3_aa: CAIRGQGASYEQYF
cdr3_nt: TGTGCCATCAGGGGACAGGGGGCGTCCTACGAGCAGTACTTC

d_call: TRBD1
clone_size: few
v_call: TRBV7-2
j_call: TRBJ1-6
cdr3_aa: CASSLGTGNSPLHF
cdr3_nt: TGTGCCAGCAGCTTAGGGACAGGGAATTCACCCCTCCACTTT

d_call: TRBD1
clone_size: .
v_call: TRBV6-5
j_call: TRBJ1-4
cdr3_aa: CASRYRQGADEKLFF
cdr3_nt: TGTGCCAGCAGGTATAGACAGGGGGCTGATGAAAAACTGTTTTTT

d_call: .
clone_size: .
v_call: TRBV3-1/TRBV3-2
j_call: TRBJ1-1
cdr3_aa: CASSQGRNTEAFF
cdr3_nt: TGTGCCAGCAGCCAAGGGAGGAACACTGAAGCTTTCTTT

d_call: .
clone_size: .
v_call: TRBV5-1
j_call: TRBJ1-2
cdr3_aa: CASSLHRVEDRPNYGYTF
cdr3_nt: TGCGCCAGCAGCTTACACAGGGTTGAGGACCGACCAAACTATGGCTACACCTTC

d_call: .
clone_size: .
v_call: TRBV18
j_call: TRBJ2-1
cdr3_aa: CASSPGTRRLGEQFF
cdr3_nt: TGTGCCAGCTCACCCGGGACTCGACGTCTAGGTGAGCAGTTCTTC

d_call: TRBD1
clone_size: .
v_call: TRBV28
j_call: TRBJ2-7
cdr3_aa: CASSSPGQGGSEQYF
cdr3_nt: TGTGCCAGCAGTTCACCGGGACAGGGAGGGAGCGAGCAGTACTTC

d_call: TRBD2
clone_size: .
v_call: TRBV27
j_call: TRBJ2-1
cdr3_aa: CASSPLGLAGGLTYNEQFF
cdr3_nt: TGTGCCAGCAGTCCCCTGGGACTAGCGGGGGGGTTAACCTACAATGAGCAGTTCTTC

d_call: .
clone_size: .
v_call: TRBV5-1
j_call: TRBJ1-1
cdr3_aa: CASSPRTATNTEAFF
cdr3_nt: TGCGCCAGCAGCCCACGGACAGCTACGAACACTGAAGCTTTCTTT

d_call: .
clone_size: .
v_call: TRBV15
j_call: TRBJ1-1
cdr3_aa: CATSRGNRASEAFF
cdr3_nt: TGTGCCACCAGCAGAGGGAACAGGGCAAGTGAAGCTTTCTTT

d_call: TRBD2
clone_size: .
v_call: TRBV7-2
j_call: TRBJ2-3
cdr3_aa: CASSPRTSGGTDTQYF
cdr3_nt: TGTGCCAGCAGCCCCAGGACTAGCGGGGGCACAGATACGCAGTATTTT

d_call: TRBD1
clone_size: .
v_call: TRBV3-1/TRBV3-2
j_call: TRBJ2-2
cdr3_aa: CASSQAGTALTGELFF
cdr3_nt: TGTGCCAGCAGCCAGGCCGGGACAGCCCTCACCGGGGAGCTGTTTTTT

d_call: .
clone_size: .
v_call: TRBV7-8
j_call: TRBJ2-2
cdr3_aa: CASSLDRANTGELFF
cdr3_nt: TGTGCCAGCAGCTTAGACAGGGCGAACACCGGGGAGCTGTTTTTT